This T cell receptor (beta chain) came from a study of long-term antiretroviral therapy in people with HIV. On the study more broadly: The immediate-ART recommendation dates to 2015, and the earliest samples predate it by about a decade. Overall study results and limits: Dominating the repertoire at all time points were the clones that expanded before ART. Transplant-donor-level diversity was not reached after ART, though diversity increased.

This clone was seen just once. Its antigen is still unknown. The libraries were made with immunoSEQ v3.0 at survey level. It was 40,000-50,000 T-cell genomes per sample that sequencing targeted. Data came from immunoSEQ multiplex PCR; TCRdb stores just in-frame clones and leaves some out. The sample contains some 22,000 clones, approximately 79% of which appear only once. Germline values: CDR1 MNHNS, CDR2 SASEGT. Trimming cost V 1 base and J 7 bases; bases outside gene matches: 15. CDR3 size: 17 residues. The rearrangement uses TRBV6-1 and TRBJ1-2, with 7 bases fitting TRBD1. The sample here was unsorted PBMCs, taken 4.1 years after starting antiretroviral therapy. This clonotype originated in a woman between 35 and 50 years old with HIV. In DNA form, the CDR3 reads TGTGCCAGCAGTGAAGACTTTTCGACAGGGACTTATCGTGGCTACACCTTC. Amino acids: CASSEDFSTGTYRGYTF.